This T cell receptor (beta chain) stems from a study of molecular identifiers for immune sequencing clone quantification. The CDR3 extends over 12 amino acids. In germline, CDR1 is LNHDA, CDR2 SQIVND (reference sequence). V shed 5 bases, J shed 10 bases, and the junction held 3 bases outside the gene matches. TCRdb redid the calling of the PCR reads with MiXCR, one entry per CDR3 protein. Of more than 450,000 distinct CDR3 sequences in the sample, around 21% were seen once. The source of this sequence is a human donor in good health. Some libraries in this study had Jurkat cell RNA spiked in. The chain recombines TRBV19 with TRBJ2-3, with 10 nucleotides matching TRBD1. The sequencing input was naive CD8+ T cells from blood, with Jurkat cell RNA spiked in. The subset is: FACS-sorted CD8+CD4-CCR7+CD45RA+ naive T cells. CDR3 DNA sequence: TGTGCCAGTAGTGGGACAGGGGCATCGCAGTATTTT. Its translation is CASSGTGASQYF.